This note documents a single T cell receptor (beta chain) sequence. What this receptor recognizes is not known. Within one base of it there is no much larger clone, and no base qualities were kept. This record belongs to a study of OX40 agonist ivuxolimab in advanced cancers. The study in broad terms: The costimulatory receptor OX40 (CD134) was targeted by ivuxolimab, a fully human IgG2 agonistic monoclonal antibody. The point of sequencing TCRbeta in the periphery was to test whether ivuxolimab changed TCR sequence diversity and drove clonal T-cell expansion. Patients were allowed to have had prior anti-PD-1, anti-PD-L1 or anti-CTLA-4 therapy, and approximately 40% of the dose-escalation patients had previously received checkpoint inhibitors. Partial responses were achieved by three dose-escalation patients, of whom one had hepatocellular carcinoma and two had cutaneous melanoma. The paper covers the monotherapy dose-escalation part of the phase I ivuxolimab trial, which included N ≈ 52 patients. Of the roughly 51 patients in dose escalation, 19 had hepatocellular carcinoma, some 15 had melanoma, 9 had renal cell carcinoma and 9 had head and neck cancer. In the dose-escalation cohort, around 80% of patients were male, and the mean age was around 65 years with a range of roughly 20 to 85. Intravenous ivuxolimab was administered to patients every 2 weeks at six dose levels: 0.01, 0.1, 0.3, 1.5, 3 and 10 mg/kg. Broader findings and caveats from the paper: Clonal expansion of both CD4+ and CD8+ blood T cells was observed from baseline to week 6 at doses 0.1 to 3.0 mg/kg. On average, CD8+ T cells showed more expanded clones than CD4+ T cells after ivuxolimab. In the 0.1-3.0 mg/kg groups, partial responders were among the patients with the lowest normalized peripheral clonal expansion, particularly in CD8+ T cells. Low levels of normalized T-cell clonal expansion were also seen in some nonresponding patients. Antigen specificity was not determined for the clonally expanded peripheral T cells.

The trial excluded patients who had a history of autoimmune disease or were on systemic immunosuppression. Peripheral blood for TCR sequencing was collected from all dose cohorts at baseline, on cycle 4 day 1, and on cycle 7 day 1. The samples were drawn from a first-in-human, open-label, multicenter phase I dose-escalation trial of ivuxolimab. Adults with locally advanced or metastatic melanoma, renal cell, hepatocellular, or head and neck squamous cell carcinoma were enrolled in the trial. Before TCR sequencing, CD4+ and CD8+ T cells were separately sorted from peripheral blood. Based on the germline V gene (reference sequence), the CDR1 and CDR2 sequences are SGHAT and FQDESV. Trimming takes 4 bases off V and 2 bases off J; junction bases not matched to a gene: 7. Measured from the cysteine to the phenylalanine, the CDR3 is 16 residues long. Only CDR3 DNA remains: 48 bases, in frame from the first base.

To sequence the TCRbeta CDR3 region, genomic DNA was isolated from the sorted cells. The immunoSEQ Assay was used to sequence the TCRbeta CDR3 regions. TCRdb holds this immuneACCESS table with in-frame rearrangements only. Some clones are missing; in checked studies, unresolved V genes explain under half, and the rest has no known cause. The sample contains about 53,000 clones, more than 70% of them found a single time. The ten largest clones take up 1.5% of the sample. This receptor was identified in an adult with an advanced solid tumor such as melanoma, head and neck, liver or kidney cancer. Recombination connected TRBV11-1 to TRBJ1-3; 8 nucleotides in the junction match TRBD1. This sample comprised CD4+ or CD8+ T cells sorted from blood, obtained in a trial of the OX40 agonist ivuxolimab. Here the CDR3 is given as CASSYLGQGTGNTIYF. The DNA is TGTGCCAGCAGCTACCTCGGACAGGGAACTGGAAACACCATATATTTT.